These T cell receptor beta chains were read from a single sample in a study of T cells in Graves' hyperthyroidism and ophthalmopathy. TCRdb re-analysed the multiplex PCR reads in MiXCR, keeping a single row per CDR3 protein. The table shows 490,000 or so distinct CDR3 sequences, with roughly 23% occurring only once. Sequences were obtained from blood. Receptors originate from a woman in her 70s with Graves' ophthalmopathy. Both conserved end residues are part of each CDR3.

V gene,CDR3 length,CDR3 protein
TRBV3-1,13,CASRPGPEEGYTF
TRBV29-1,14,CSAARRGSSDEQFF
TRBV3-1,13,CASSPGQSYGYTF
TRBV27,16,CASSFKGPSGGYEQYF
TRBV4-1,15,CASSQDRGSSNEQYF
TRBV6-2/TRBV6-3,14,CATKGAWASGEQFF
TRBV20-1,12,CSASVETYEQYF
TRBV6-1,16,CASRTVPGVGTDTQYF
TRBV6-5,15,CASSYSRGSVYEQYF
TRBV30,13,CAWNWGTGYGYTF
TRBV5-1,17,CASSLEGLAGGPVEQYF
TRBV4-1,15,CASSPGPVSLDEQYF
TRBV6-1,15,CASSPERDAYNEQFF
TRBV19,13,CASSRGITDTQYF
TRBV6-1,13,CATRGRVEETQYF
TRBV5-1,13,CASSPDGTDTQYF
TRBV12-3/TRBV12-4,15,CASSFTGQGTDTQYF
TRBV28,12,CASSYSYNEQFF
TRBV12-3/TRBV12-4,14,CASSTGTGANEQFF
TRBV19,17,CASRDLRTTWGNTEAFF
TRBV5-5,17,CASSLLTSGSRYNEQFF
TRBV24-1,14,CATAPTANTGELFF
TRBV12-3/TRBV12-4,11,CASSFGSEAFF
TRBV6-1,14,CASSSGGDDTEAFF
TRBV12-3/TRBV12-4,13,CASTGTTGQPQHF
TRBV28,16,CASGRTGTLLVTEAFF
TRBV29-1,15,CSAGTSGRSYNEQFF
TRBV20-1,14,CSARVTMNTGELFF
TRBV20-1,13,CSAGTSGTDTQYF
TRBV7-2,15,CASSLVSGGLYEQYF
TRBV24-1,15,CASPYLLEKEETQYF
TRBV29-1,13,CSVGWGPNTEAFF
TRBV2,15,CASSGGGQQGQPQHF
TRBV19,16,CASSIGPAGGDNEQFF
TRBV11-1,15,CASSVGQGGGNTIYF
TRBV12-3/TRBV12-4,15,CASRAVVEYTDTQYF
TRBV7-2,14,CASMIGGRAIEQFF
TRBV5-1,16,CASSLEGGRTTDTQYF
TRBV10-3,13,CAISESNRETQYF
TRBV5-1,14,CASSSQGAITEAFF
TRBV3-1,14,CASSQAGFNEKLFF
TRBV28,11,CASRAATEAFF